What follows is one T cell receptor beta chain and its context. No antigen is known for it. The CDR3 is 12 residues long. Germline V gives CDR1 MNHNS, CDR2 SASEGT. Trimming cost V 7 bases and J 4 bases, with 8 bases left between them. Here immunoSEQ multiplex PCR was the method, and the copy in TCRdb shows in-frame clones only, minus some. The sample holds some 9,500 clones, 72% seen once. The sample comes from a study of T cell clones after liver transplantation. Study conclusions and caveats: Low donor cell numbers restricted donor-reactive repertoire measurement in a couple of subjects.

The sample consisted of CD8+ T cells from blood, taken at the approximately 15-month timepoint. The receptor was isolated from a human patient who received a liver transplant. The graft donor may have given rise to some T cells. V and J are TRBV6-1 and TRBJ2-1; TRBD1 might be the D (6 bases). The CDR3 coding sequence is TGTGCCAGCACGACAGGTTACAATGAGCAGTTCTTC. It is translated as CASTTGYNEQFF.